This TCR beta chain was retrieved from a study of blood T cell repertoires in COVID-19. Looking at the study overall: Collection of acute and convalescent COVID-19 samples took place in the United States, Italy and Spain. The analysed material was cDNA or gDNA that came from T cells, B-cell-depleted T cells, or PBMCs.

Per the study methods: It was from reference gene primer amplification that nucleated cell counts were estimated. Sequencing was performed with immunoSEQ multiplex PCR; in TCRdb, only in-frame clones are kept and a portion is missing. That table gives V, J and clone size, and the DNA gave D and trimming. This table has approximately 220,000 clones, roughly 80% appearing once. The V gene's germline CDR1 is SGHNT and CDR2 YYREEE (reference sequence). This CDR3 has 15 residues. V was cut by 4 bases and J by 2 bases, with 15 bases left in between. The sequencing input was peripheral blood. The sequence came from a woman aged 55-70 years who had recovered from COVID-19. This rearrangement joins TRBV5-4 to TRBJ1-1; no definite D call. The CDR3 region has the DNA TGTGCCAGCAGCCCGGATCGGCGGAAAAACACTGAAGCTTTCTTT. This codes for CASSPDRRKNTEAFF.